The 27 T cell receptor beta chains reported below all come from one sample, sequenced in a study of preoperative IRX-2 immunotherapy in early breast cancer. The assay was immunoSEQ multiplex PCR, and TCRdb's table has in-frame clones only and misses some. The table records about 62,000 clones, roughly 95% of them present only once. Treatment noted: preoperative locoregional IRX-2 cytokine immunotherapy. Collection took place from a patient treated with IRX-2 immunotherapy. Receptors were obtained from a human donor with breast cancer.

This clone was observed once. The genes are TRBV7-9 and TRBJ1-4, with 7 nucleotides matching TRBD1. CDR3 length: 18 amino acids. After removal of 1 base from V and 0 bases from J, the junction contained 8 bases not matched to a gene. Germline assignment: CDR1 SEHNR and CDR2 FQNEAQ (reference sequence). CDR3 protein: CASSLDRGWGATNEKLFF. In DNA form, the CDR3 reads TGTGCCAGCAGCTTAGACAGGGGTTGGGGTGCAACTAATGAAAAACTGTTTTTT.

This chain uses TRBV4-1 with TRBJ2-7; D is ambiguous. V lost 6 bases to trimming and J lost 0 bases, with 18 bases between them. The CDR3 contains 16 residues. Per the germline V gene, CDR1 is MGHRA and CDR2 is YSYEKL. The CDR3 region has the DNA TGCGCCAGCAGATTGACGTTGTTGGGTTCCTCCTACGAGCAGTACTTC. Translated: CASRLTLLGSSYEQYF.

The V call is TRBV27, the J call TRBJ2-1; D not certain. Trimming cost V 3 bases and J 3 bases, with 12 bases left between them. The CDR3 has 15 residues. Germline V gene sequence: CDR1 MNHEY, CDR2 SMNVEV (reference sequence). CDR3 DNA: TGTGCCAGCAGTTTGGGCAGCCGCTACTACAATGAGCAGTTCTTC. This gives the protein CASSLGSRYYNEQFF.

The chain employs TRBV28 and TRBJ2-7, with 10 nucleotides matching TRBD2. Germline CDR1 is MDHEN and CDR2 is SYDVKM. The CDR3 sequence is 15 residues long. V was pared by 6 bases and J by 7 bases, with 12 bases of the junction left unmatched. The CDR3 protein is CASSPRASGGREQYF. CDR3 nucleotide sequence: TGTGCCAGCAGCCCTCGGGCTAGCGGGGGCCGGGAGCAGTACTTC. Supplemented by reference TRBV28 and TRBJ2-7, the full variable domain reads DVKVTQSSRYLVKRTGEKVFLECVQDMDHENMFWYRQDPGLGLRLIYFSYDVKMKEKGDIPEGYSVSREKKERFSLILESASTNQTSMYLCASSPRASGGREQYFGPGTRLTVT.

The rearrangement links TRBV28 to TRBJ2-7; no definite D call. Germline V gene lookup returns CDR1 MDHEN and CDR2 SYDVKM. The CDR3 has 12 residues. Trimming removed 5 bases from V and 5 bases from J, with 10 bases in between. CDR3 sequence: CASSPPGHEQYF. The CDR3 DNA reads as TGTGCCAGCAGTCCCCCGGGCCACGAGCAGTACTTC.

The V and J genes are TRBV5-6 and TRBJ2-1; 10 positions match TRBD2. The germline V gene has CDR1 SGHDT and CDR2 YYEEEE. The V gene end was trimmed by 0 bases and the J gene end by 4 bases; junction bases not matched to a gene: 4. This CDR3 has 16 residues. CDR3 loop: CASSLASGSTYNEQFF. CDR3 DNA sequence: TGTGCCAGCAGCTTGGCTAGCGGGAGTACATACAATGAGCAGTTCTTC. Based on the CDR3 plus reference TRBV5-6 and TRBJ2-1, the full variable domain is DAGVTQSPTHLIKTRGQQVTLRCSPKSGHDTVSWYQQALGQGPQFIFQYYEEEERQRGNFPDRFSGHQFPNYSSELNVNALLLGDSALYLCASSLASGSTYNEQFFGPGTRLTVL.

The gene calls are TRBV19 and TRBJ2-7; 7 bases fit TRBD1. Germline trimming cut 7 bases from V and 4 bases from J; bases unmatched to any gene: 10. Looked up from germline, CDR1 is LNHDA and CDR2 is SQIVND (reference sequence). This CDR3 has 14 amino acids. CDR3 protein: CASTGGRGRYEQYF. The CDR3 DNA sequence: TGTGCCAGTACCGGTGGCAGGGGGAGATACGAGCAGTACTTC.

The rearrangement links TRBV28 to TRBJ1-1; no clear D. CDR3 length equals 15 residues. Germline V lookup: CDR1 MDHEN, CDR2 SYDVKM. With 0 bases removed from V and 4 bases from J, the gap between germline ends came to 12 bases. The CDR3: CASSLWDRVGTEAFF. CDR3 DNA sequence: TGTGCCAGCAGTTTATGGGACCGGGTGGGCACTGAAGCTTTCTTT.

The chain joins TRBV5-6 to TRBJ1-2, with 7 bases aligning to TRBD1. This CDR3 has 13 residues. CDR1 is SGHDT and CDR2 is YYEEEE in the germline V gene. V shed 4 bases and J 2 bases; nucleotides not matched to a gene: 2. The CDR3 DNA sequence: TGTGCCAGCAGCCCGGACAGGAACTATGGCTACACCTTC. Its protein is CASSPDRNYGYTF.

This sequence joins TRBV6-6 and TRBJ2-1; D unclear. V shed 5 bases and J shed 10 bases, with 12 bases lying between them. CDR1 is MNHNY, CDR2 SVGAGI, per germline (reference sequence). The CDR3 loop spans 12 amino acids. This CDR3 reads CASSLASREQFF. The CDR3 DNA reads TGTGCCAGCAGTCTCGCCTCCAGGGAGCAGTTCTTC.

The rearrangement uses TRBV28 and TRBJ1-2; D is undetermined. CDR3 length: 14 amino acids. Germline values: CDR1 MDHEN, CDR2 SYDVKM. Trimming took off 4 bases at V and 2 bases at J, with 11 bases between the two ends. CDR3 bases: TGTGCCAGCAGTTCCCCCCCGATCAACTATGGCTACACCTTC. Translation gives CASSSPPINYGYTF.

The chain couples TRBV27 to TRBJ1-3, with TRBD1 identical over 8 bases. V shed 5 bases, J shed 6 bases, and the junction held 9 bases outside the gene matches. The CDR3 has 15 residues. Germline V lookup: CDR1 MNHEY, CDR2 SMNVEV (reference sequence). The CDR3 nucleotides read TGTGCCAGCAGTCCCCTGGGACAGGCTGAAAACACCATATATTTT. It is translated as CASSPLGQAENTIYF.

This chain connects TRBV2 to TRBJ1-1, with TRBD1 identical over 7 bases. With 5 bases clipped from V and 1 base from J, the junction kept 10 bases outside the gene matches. This CDR3 is 16 amino acids long. The V gene's germline CDR1 is SNHLY and CDR2 FYNNEI. The CDR3: CASSPGPRTGNTEAFF. The CDR3 nucleotides are TGTGCCAGCAGTCCAGGTCCTCGGACAGGGAACACTGAAGCTTTCTTT. Together with reference TRBV2 and TRBJ1-1, the CDR3 gives the full variable domain: EPEVTQTPSHQVTQMGQEVILRCVPISNHLYFYWYRQILGQKVEFLVSFYNNEISEKSEIFDDQFSVERPDGSNFTLKIRSTKLEDSAMYFCASSPGPRTGNTEAFFGQGTRLTVV.

The chain employs TRBV4-2 and TRBJ2-2; 12 bases match TRBD2. The germline V gene encodes CDR1 LGHNA and CDR2 YNFKEQ. V shed 5 bases and J 2 bases; nucleotides not matched to a gene: 6. This CDR3 is 17 amino acids long. The CDR3 bases are TGTGCCAGCAGCGCCCGACTAGCGGGGGATAACACCGGGGAGCTGTTTTTT. Encoded protein: CASSARLAGDNTGELFF.

The V and J genes are TRBV7-9 and TRBJ2-5, with 7 nucleotides matching TRBD1. The V gene end was trimmed by 2 bases and the J gene end by 2 bases; junction bases not matched to a gene: 8. This CDR3 has 16 residues. The V gene's germline CDR1 is SEHNR and CDR2 FQNEAQ (reference sequence). CDR3 region: CASSLWGTAIQETQYF. Here the CDR3 DNA reads TGTGCCAGCAGCTTATGGGGGACAGCGATTCAAGAGACCCAGTACTTC.

This sequence joins TRBV7-3 and TRBJ2-1; D remains ambiguous. Germline CDR1 SGHTA, CDR2 FQGTGA. Trimming removed 6 bases from V and 8 bases from J, with 14 bases in between. The CDR3 loop spans 13 amino acids. CDR3 amino acids: CASSQYFQDEQFF. The CDR3 region has the DNA TGTGCCAGCAGTCAGTATTTTCAGGATGAGCAGTTCTTC.

The rearrangement links TRBV18 to TRBJ2-7, with TRBD2 as a possible D gene (6 bases). Trimming removed 0 bases from V and 3 bases from J, with 15 bases in between. The CDR3 totals 16 residues. Looked up from germline, CDR1 is KGHSH and CDR2 is LQKENI. The CDR3 sequence is CASSPPPAGLGYEQYF. In nucleotides, the CDR3 is TGTGCCAGCTCACCACCCCCGGCGGGACTGGGCTACGAGCAGTACTTC. Looking up the rest from reference TRBV18 and TRBJ2-7 gives the full variable domain: NAGVMQNPRHLVRRRGQEARLRCSPMKGHSHVYWYRQLPEEGLKFMVYLQKENIIDESGMPKERFSAEFPKEGPSILRIQQVVRGDSAAYFCASSPPPAGLGYEQYFGPGTRLTVT.

The chain couples TRBV2 to TRBJ2-5; 8 nucleotides line up with TRBD2. The CDR3 runs to 17 residues. Trimming at V came to 0 bases and at J to 0 bases, leaving 6 bases not matched to a gene. Germline-derived CDR1 and CDR2 are SNHLY and FYNNEI. The CDR3 coding sequence is TGTGCCAGCAGTGAAGCGCGAGGCGGGAGGTACCAAGAGACCCAGTACTTC. Translation gives CASSEARGGRYQETQYF.

The gene calls are TRBV18 and TRBJ1-5; 7 bases fit TRBD1. The CDR3 extends over 13 amino acids. Germline V gives CDR1 KGHSH, CDR2 LQKENI. The V gene end was trimmed by 8 bases and the J gene end by 5 bases; junction bases not matched to a gene: 6. CDR3 amino acids: CASRQGTDQPQHF. As DNA, the CDR3 is TGTGCCAGCCGACAGGGTACGGATCAGCCCCAGCATTTT. Complete variable domain (other parts from reference TRBV18 and TRBJ1-5): NAGVMQNPRHLVRRRGQEARLRCSPMKGHSHVYWYRQLPEEGLKFMVYLQKENIIDESGMPKERFSAEFPKEGPSILRIQQVVRGDSAAYFCASRQGTDQPQHFGDGTRLSIL.

V and J are TRBV7-8 and TRBJ2-4; D perhaps matches TRBD1 (6 bases). This CDR3 is built from 17 residues. The germline V gene encodes CDR1 SGHVS and CDR2 FQNEAQ. Trimming pared 2 bases from V and 1 base from J, leaving 15 bases between. This chain's CDR3 is CASSLTQGALAKNIQYF. Written as DNA, the CDR3 is TGTGCCAGCAGCTTAACACAGGGCGCTCTGGCCAAAAACATTCAGTACTTC.

The V call is TRBV2, the J call TRBJ2-7; 7 bases line up with TRBD1. Germline-derived CDR1 and CDR2 are SNHLY and FYNNEI. The CDR3 contains 14 residues. The junction had 12 bases not matched to a gene; V was cut back by 5 bases and J by 8 bases. The CDR3 protein is CASSSTGARTKQYF. CDR3 bases: TGTGCCAGCAGTTCTACAGGGGCGAGGACGAAGCAGTACTTC.

This chain joins TRBV6-1 and TRBJ2-5; D is ambiguous. V shed 2 bases and J shed 5 bases, with 12 bases lying between them. This CDR3 has 14 amino acids. CDR1 and CDR2 (germline): MNHNS, SASEGT. Written as DNA, the CDR3 is TGTGCCAGCAGTGAATATGGTAGGCGGGAGACCCAGTACTTC. Protein product: CASSEYGRRETQYF.

This rearrangement joins TRBV5-1 to TRBJ2-6; TRBD2 might be the D (6 bases). Germline V gene data show CDR1 as SGHRS and CDR2 as YFSETQ. Trimming cost V 9 bases and J 0 bases, with 16 bases left between them. This CDR3 is 16 amino acids long. Here the CDR3 DNA reads TGCGCCACCGGGGGAGGTGGACGCTCTGGGGCCAACGTCCTGACTTTC. It encodes CATGGGGRSGANVLTF.

V and J are TRBV6-4 and TRBJ2-3; D is undetermined. The CDR3 extends over 14 amino acids. Germline CDR1 and CDR2: MRHNA and SNTAGT. Trimming pared 6 bases from V and 0 bases from J, leaving 10 bases between. CDR3 loop: CASRTDASTDTQYF. The CDR3 nucleotides are TGTGCCAGCAGGACCGACGCTAGCACAGATACGCAGTATTTT.

This clone was observed once. The V and J genes are TRBV15 and TRBJ2-2; perhaps TRBD1 as D (5 bases). Germline assignment: CDR1 LNHNV and CDR2 YYDKDF (reference sequence). The CDR3 totals 15 residues. The V end was cut by 5 bases, the J end by 1 base, with 11 bases between. Here the CDR3 DNA reads TGTGCCACCAGCCAACAGGAACGGAACACCGGGGAGCTGTTTTTT. Protein product: CATSQQERNTGELFF.

The rearrangement links TRBV7-3 to TRBJ2-3; the D call may be TRBD1 or TRBD2 (5 bases each). The V end lost 5 bases, the J end lost 5 bases, and 23 bases lay between the germline ends. The germline CDR1 and CDR2 sequences are SGHTA and FQGTGA. The CDR3 has 17 residues. CDR3 coding DNA: TGTGCCAGCAGCCAAAGACCTCAGCGGACTGGGGGAGATACGCAGTATTTT. Amino acids: CASSQRPQRTGGDTQYF.

This chain uses TRBV7-8 with TRBJ1-2; D is ambiguous. CDR3 size: 14 residues. Trimming took 0 bases from V and 3 from J, leaving 8 bases between them. The germline CDR1 and CDR2 sequences are SGHVS and FQNEAQ. The CDR3 loop reads CASSLAHGYYGYTF. DNA for the CDR3: TGTGCCAGCAGCTTAGCGCACGGATACTATGGCTACACCTTC.